The 18 T cell receptor beta chains given below trace back to one sample, sequenced in a study of T cells after posttransplantation cyclophosphamide. TCRdb's table, derived via immunoSEQ multiplex PCR, lists solely in-frame clones and lacks some. Recorded here are 1,500 to 2,000 clones, none singletons. A marrow graft followed busulfan-fludarabine conditioning, with cyclophosphamide on days +3 and +4. Sequencing used PBMCs, obtained 372 days after allogeneic stem cell transplant with posttransplant cyclophosphamide. Receptor source: a male patient in his sixties or seventies who received an allogeneic stem cell transplant from an unrelated donor, was CMV-positive, and had acute and chronic GVHD. The T cells may come from the graft donor.

This clone has a count of ten or more. The chain joins TRBV7-9 to TRBJ2-3; 8 bases map to TRBD1. J lost 4 bases, V lost 5 bases, and 8 bases had no gene match. The CDR3 is 15 residues long. Germline loops: CDR1 SEHNR, CDR2 FQNEAQ (reference sequence). The CDR3 bases are TGTGCCAGCAGCGCAGGGGGCATGGGGTCAGATACGCAGTATTTT. Protein sequence: CASSAGGMGSDTQYF.

This clone was seen ten or more times. The chain has TRBV18 and TRBJ1-2; 8 positions match TRBD1. The CDR3 sequence is 15 residues long. J was trimmed by 4 bases and V by 3 bases; bases with no gene match: 7. CDR1 and CDR2 from the germline V gene are KGHSH and LQKENI. CDR3 residues: CASSPYLQGGYGYTF. CDR3 nucleotides: TGTGCCAGCTCACCTTACCTACAGGGGGGCTATGGCTACACCTTC.

This clone occurred a few times. The chain employs TRBV30 and TRBJ2-7; D is undetermined. The germline CDR1 and CDR2 sequences are GTSNPN and SVGIG (reference sequence). Trimming cost V 5 bases and J 4 bases, with 12 bases left between them. The CDR3 runs to 12 residues. The CDR3 coding sequence is TGTGCCTGGGGGCTTGATAGTTACGAGCAGTACTTC. Protein: CAWGLDSYEQYF.

By proportion, this clone is medium-sized (0.01 to 0.1%). This chain connects TRBV4-2 to TRBJ1-3; 8 nucleotides align to TRBD1. This CDR3 comprises 18 residues. Germline V CDR1 and CDR2: LGHNA, YNFKEQ. V shed 0 bases and J 0 bases; nucleotides not matched to a gene: 7. The CDR3 spells CASSQEPTGGRSGNTIYF. CDR3 DNA sequence: TGTGCCAGCAGCCAAGAGCCCACAGGGGGTCGCTCTGGAAACACCATATATTTT.

In this sample, this clone is medium-sized. This chain connects TRBV27 to TRBJ2-1; 8 bases line up with TRBD2. Germline CDR1 reads MNHEY; CDR2 reads SMNVEV (reference sequence). After removal of 8 bases from V and 0 bases from J, the junction contained 3 bases not matched to a gene. This CDR3 spans 14 amino acids. CDR3 loop: CASRSGSSYNEQFF. The CDR3 nucleotides are TGTGCCAGCCGAAGCGGGAGCTCCTACAATGAGCAGTTCTTC.

By sample fraction, this clone is medium-sized (0.01 to 0.1%). V usage is TRBV7-6 and J usage is TRBJ2-1; TRBD2 matches at 9 bases. Germline assignment: CDR1 SGHVS and CDR2 FNYEAQ. After removal of 3 bases from V and 7 bases from J, the junction contained 4 bases not matched to a gene. There are 14 residues in the CDR3. CDR3 DNA sequence: TGTGCCAGCAGCTTTAGCGGGAGTCATAATGAGCAGTTCTTC. It is translated as CASSFSGSHNEQFF.

In its sample, this clone is medium-sized. CDR3 region: CASSRYEDYGYTF. The CDR3 DNA sequence: TGTGCCAGTAGTAGGTACGAGGACTATGGCTACACCTTC. The rearrangement joins TRBV19 to TRBJ1-2, with D hard to call. The length of the CDR3 is 13 residues. The V and J ends lost 4 bases and 3 bases respectively, with 9 bases between them. CDR1 is LNHDA and CDR2 is SQIVND in the germline V gene (reference sequence).

The V gene is TRBV11-2, the J gene TRBJ2-1; TRBD2 aligns across 8 bases. Germline trimming cut 1 base from V and 0 bases from J; bases unmatched to any gene: 2. Germline V gene sequence: CDR1 SGHAT, CDR2 FQNNGV. This CDR3 spans 16 amino acids. The CDR3 region has the DNA TGTGCCAGCAGCTTAGTGAGCGGGGGCTCCTACAATGAGCAGTTCTTC. It is translated as CASSLVSGGSYNEQFF.

Judged by abundance, this clone is medium-sized. This chain uses TRBV5-6 with TRBJ1-3, with D possibly matching TRBD1 (6 bases). The V gene lost 1 base and the J gene lost 2 bases, with 13 bases spanning the gap. This CDR3 comprises 16 residues. Germline V gene sequence: CDR1 SGHDT, CDR2 YYEEEE. CDR3 region: CASSLIAGAAGNTIYF. The CDR3 nucleotides are TGTGCCAGCAGCTTGATAGCGGGGGCGGCTGGAAACACCATATATTTT.

In its sample, this clone ranks as medium-sized. The chain employs TRBV29-1 and TRBJ2-7; D possibly corresponds to TRBD1 (5 bases). This CDR3 has 10 amino acids. Germline loops: CDR1 SQVTM, CDR2 ANQGSEA. CDR3 sequence reads: CSAGIDEQYF. As DNA, the CDR3 is TGCAGTGCAGGGATCGACGAGCAGTACTTC.

This clone was counted a few times. The rearrangement joins TRBV11-3 to TRBJ2-3; no firm D call. CDR1 is SGHNT and CDR2 is YENEEA in the germline V gene. There are 15 residues in the CDR3. Deletions cut 5 bases from V and 2 bases from J, with 14 bases between. In nucleotides, the CDR3 is TGTGCCAGCAGCACCTCTACCCGCCCCACAGATACGCAGTATTTT. Its translation: CASSTSTRPTDTQYF.

In this sample, this clone is medium-sized. V gene TRBV5-1 combines with J gene TRBJ2-1, with a tentative D call TRBD2 (6 bases). The CDR3 runs 16 residues. Germline values: CDR1 SGHRS, CDR2 YFSETQ. V lost 1 base and J lost 1, with 12 bases in between. The CDR3 nucleotides read TGCGCCAGCAGCTTGACCGGGACTCCATCCTACAATGAGCAGTTCTTC. It yields the protein CASSLTGTPSYNEQFF.

This clone is medium-sized in the sample. V usage is TRBV2 and J usage is TRBJ2-7; TRBD1 matches at 9 bases. The CDR3 is 13 residues long. Looked up from germline, CDR1 is SNHLY and CDR2 is FYNNEI. Trimming removed 3 bases from V and 5 bases from J; junction bases left unmatched: 2. CDR3 coding DNA: TGTGCCAGCAGTGAGGGACAGGGCAACGAGCAGTACTTC. This codes for CASSEGQGNEQYF.

This clone was detected only a few times. V is TRBV9 and J is TRBJ2-1; 9 bases are shared with TRBD2. Germline V CDR1 and CDR2: SGDLS, YYNGEE. The V gene end was trimmed by 2 bases and the J gene end by 0 bases; junction bases not matched to a gene: 3. This CDR3 comprises 16 residues. The DNA of the CDR3 is TGTGCCAGCAGCGTGACTAGCGGAGTCTCCTACAATGAGCAGTTCTTC. This gives the protein CASSVTSGVSYNEQFF.

By its share, this clone is medium-sized. V usage is TRBV4-2 and J usage is TRBJ1-2, with 8 positions matching TRBD1. This CDR3 has 13 amino acids. Germline values: CDR1 LGHNA, CDR2 YNFKEQ. V gave up 2 bases and J gave up 6 bases; unmatched junction bases: 2. CDR3 nucleotides: TGTGCCAGCAGCCAACCACAGGGGGATGGCTACACCTTC. Its translation: CASSQPQGDGYTF.

In its sample, this clone is medium-sized. The chain combines TRBV11-3 with TRBJ1-1, with a possible D match to TRBD1 (6 bases). This CDR3 is 14 amino acids long. V lost 2 bases, J lost 1 base, and 8 bases lay in between. The germline CDR1 and CDR2 sequences are SGHNT and YENEEA. This CDR3 reads CASSLRGQNTEAFF. In nucleotides, the CDR3 is TGTGCCAGCAGCTTAAGGGGACAGAACACTGAAGCTTTCTTT. Combining the CDR3 with reference TRBV11-3 and TRBJ1-1 gives the whole variable domain EAGVVQSPRYKIIEKKQPVAFWCNPISGHNTLYWYLQNLGQGPELLIRYENEEAVDDSQLPKDRFSAERLKGVDSTLKIQPAELGDSAVYLCASSLRGQNTEAFFGQGTRLTVV.

This clone was seen more than once but under ten times. The V gene is TRBV4-2, the J gene TRBJ2-3; 13 bases align to TRBD2. Germline CDR1 reads LGHNA; CDR2 reads YNFKEQ. This CDR3 region has 15 residues. The V gene end was trimmed by 1 base and the J gene end by 7 bases; junction bases not matched to a gene: 2. DNA of the CDR3: TGTGCCAGCAGCCAAGGGACTAGCGGGAGACATACGCAGTATTTT. Amino acids: CASSQGTSGRHTQYF.

This clone is medium-sized within its sample. V gene TRBV6-6 combines with J gene TRBJ2-6; D remains unclear. V lost 5 bases, J lost 1 base, and 9 bases lay in between. This CDR3 comprises 15 residues. Per the germline V gene, CDR1 is MNHNY and CDR2 is SVGAGI (reference sequence). Written as DNA, the CDR3 is TGTGCCAGCAGTCTGGGCCATTCTGGGGCCAACGTCCTGACTTTC. Amino acid sequence: CASSLGHSGANVLTF.